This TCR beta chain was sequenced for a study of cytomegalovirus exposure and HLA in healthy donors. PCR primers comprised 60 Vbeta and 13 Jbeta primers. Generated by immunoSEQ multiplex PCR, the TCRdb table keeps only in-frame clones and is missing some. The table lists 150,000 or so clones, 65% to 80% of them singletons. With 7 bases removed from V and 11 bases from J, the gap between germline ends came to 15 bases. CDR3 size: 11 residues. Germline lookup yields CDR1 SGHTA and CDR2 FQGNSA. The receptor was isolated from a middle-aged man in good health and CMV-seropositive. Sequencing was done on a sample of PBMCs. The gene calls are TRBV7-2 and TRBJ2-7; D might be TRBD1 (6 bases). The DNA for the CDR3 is TGTGCCAGCAACCAGGGGAGCGGAAAGTACTTC. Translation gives CASNQGSGKYF.